Described below is a single T cell receptor (beta chain) sequence and its context. Its antigen is not identified. This specimen comes from a study of CD8+CD57+ T cells in acquired aplastic anemia. Across the whole study: Roughly 10.8 million reads were obtained on average for healthy donor CD4+ cells.

Genomic DNA provided the template from which TCR beta VDJ and CDR3 profiles were obtained. In TCRdb, the reads were re-called with MiXCR into one record per CDR3 protein. Seen here are tens of thousands of distinct CDR3 sequences, approximately 46% observed once, and the top ten hold around 63%. The CDR3 is made up of 13 amino acids. CDR1 and CDR2 (germline): SEHNR, FQNEAQ (reference sequence). Trimming pared 4 bases from V and 2 bases from J, leaving 8 bases between. General study points: For CD8+ Simpson's diversity, patients and controls showed no significant difference. Patients shared some 30 CD8+ CDR3 sequences with controls.

The sequence came from a human donor in good health, serving as a control. The sequenced sample consisted of sorted CD4+, CD8+, or CD8+CD57+ T cells (not recorded which) from PBMCs. This chain connects TRBV7-9 to TRBJ1-2; D gene unclear. The CDR3 DNA reads as TGTGCCAGCAGCTCCAAACGAAACTATGGCTACACCTTC. Translating it yields CASSSKRNYGYTF.